The 22 T cell receptor beta chains below come from one sample, sequenced in a study of low-dose radiotherapy and immunotherapy resistance in tumors. The time point is: before trial treatment. Covering alpha and beta chains, TRAV- and TRBV-specific primers were used for the first-strand cDNA. It was with a constant-region primer and a V-primer adapter that TCRs were amplified over around 19 PCR cycles. TCRdb re-called the reads through MiXCR, storing one row per CDR3 protein. The data show tens of thousands of distinct CDR3 sequences, about a sixth seen once. The sample was PBMCs, taken before treatment. The receptors shown here come from a male donor with prostate cancer.

At least ten counts were recorded for this clonotype. The chain recombines TRBV20-1 with TRBJ2-1; D is possibly TRBD2 (8 bases). V dropped 1 base and J dropped 6 bases, with 16 bases sitting between them. Germline V gene lookup returns CDR1 DFQATT and CDR2 SNEGSKA (reference sequence). CDR3 size: 15 residues. CDR3 sequence: CSARARGRGVNEQFF. Here the CDR3 DNA reads TGCAGTGCTAGAGCTAGGGGGCGGGGGGTCAATGAGCAGTTCTTC.

This clonotype has at least ten counts. CDR3 loop: CASSLGQRGEAFF. The CDR3 coding sequence is TGTGCCAGCAGCTTAGGTCAGAGGGGTGAAGCTTTCTTT. V usage is TRBV11-1 and J usage is TRBJ1-1, with D possibly matching TRBD1 (5 bases). With 1 base removed from V and 7 bases from J, the gap between germline ends came to 10 bases. Germline values: CDR1 SGHAT, CDR2 FQDESV (reference sequence). CDR3 length: 13 residues.

Ten or more counts support this clonotype. The chain couples TRBV2 to TRBJ2-7; D may be TRBD1 or TRBD2 (5 bases each). Germline-derived CDR1 and CDR2 are SNHLY and FYNNEI. The CDR3 sequence is 12 residues long. Trimming took off 4 bases at V and 3 bases at J, with 7 bases between the two ends. In DNA form, the CDR3 reads TGTGCCAGCAGTGGGGGGTTCTACGAGCAGTACTTC. Its protein product is CASSGGFYEQYF.

This clonotype occurred many times. Here the CDR3 reads CASTYGGGADTQYF. The CDR3, as DNA: TGTGCCAGCACTTACGGAGGGGGCGCAGATACGCAGTATTTT. The J gene is TRBJ2-3, the V gene TRBV12-3 or TRBV12-4, with D perhaps matching TRBD1 (7 bases). V lost 7 bases and J 4 bases, leaving 15 bases between the germline ends. The CDR3 spans 14 residues.

The V gene is TRBV5-1, the J gene TRBJ2-1; TRBD2 agrees at 9 bases. The CDR3 covers 16 residues. Germline CDR1 SGHRS, CDR2 YFSETQ. The V segment lost 4 bases and the J segment 5 bases; nucleotides outside the gene matches: 10. The CDR3 DNA reads TGCGCCAGCAGCCGGATGCGAGCTAGCGGGGACAATGAGCAGTTCTTC. Protein sequence: CASSRMRASGDNEQFF. The full variable domain, with the rest looked up from reference TRBV5-1 and TRBJ2-1, is KAGVTQTPRYLIKTRGQQVTLSCSPISGHRSVSWYQQTPGQGLQFLFEYFSETQRNKGNFPGRFSGRQFSNSRSEMNVSTLELGDSALYLCASSRMRASGDNEQFFGPGTRLTVL.

This clonotype showed up many times. CDR3 protein: CASMDADEQYF. The CDR3 nucleotides are TGTGCCAGCATGGACGCGGACGAGCAGTACTTC. The chain is built from TRBV6-1 and TRBJ2-7; no clear D gene. Trimming removed 7 bases from V and 5 bases from J, with 9 bases in between. This CDR3 is built from 11 residues. Per germline, CDR1 MNHNS and CDR2 SASEGT.

On this clonotype itself: This is likely an artifact of a read error, given a far larger clone one base away. The gene calls are TRBV2 and TRBJ2-7, with 12 bases identical to TRBD2. The germline V gene encodes CDR1 SNHLY and CDR2 FYNNEI. Losses at the gene ends were 6 bases for V and 7 bases for J; bases not matched to a gene: 7. The CDR3 sequence is 14 residues long. CDR3 amino acids: CASRTSGGHNEQYF. The DNA of the CDR3 is TGTGCCAGCAGGACTAGCGGGGGACACAATGAGCAGTACTTC.

This clonotype was observed many times. The chain combines TRBV20-1 with TRBJ2-3; 12 bases map to TRBD2. Germline loops: CDR1 DFQATT, CDR2 SNEGSKA (reference sequence). This CDR3 is 16 amino acids long. V lost 3 bases and J lost 6; bases outside the gene matches: 10. The CDR3 is CSASSSGGAVLDTQYF. CDR3 bases: TGCAGTGCTAGTTCTAGCGGGGGGGCTGTCCTCGATACGCAGTATTTT.

This clonotype occurred a few times. V and J are TRBV5-6 and TRBJ2-7; D is unresolved. CDR3 size: 13 residues. Per germline, CDR1 SGHDT and CDR2 YYEEEE. V was cut by 0 bases and J by 5 bases, with 9 bases left in between. As DNA, the CDR3 is TGTGCCAGCAGCTTGGCCGGGCGTGACGAGCAGTACTTC. Translation: CASSLAGRDEQYF.

This clonotype came up a few times. The DNA is left out, because the CDR3 cannot be placed on it with certainty; the CDR3 is given as TCRdb lists it. The chain combines TRBV9 with TRBJ1-4; the table calls TRBD1, which could not be checked here. Germline assignment: CDR1 SGDLS and CDR2 YYNGEE. Including both end residues, the CDR3 is 17 amino acids long. This chain's CDR3 is CASSVASPRRTKNCFFF.

The gene calls are TRBV27 and TRBJ1-4, with a weak D call TRBD1 (5 bases). This CDR3 is built from 15 residues. Between the trimmed V and J ends, which lost 8 bases and 1 base, there was a span of 14 bases. Germline V gives CDR1 MNHEY, CDR2 SMNVEV (reference sequence). CDR3 DNA: TGTGCCAGCCGGGGGTCCGGGCTAACTAATGAAAAACTGTTTTTT. Translation gives CASRGSGLTNEKLFF.

This clonotype has a count of ten or more. This chain joins TRBV6-2 or TRBV6-3 and TRBJ1-2; TRBD1 matches 7 bases. V lost 0 bases to trimming and J lost 7 bases; unmatched junction nucleotides: 8. Germline CDR1 and CDR2: MNHEY and SVGEGT. This CDR3 region has 15 residues. DNA of the CDR3: TGTGCCAGCAGTTACTCGGTGACAGGGAATCTTGGCTACACCTTC. Translation: CASSYSVTGNLGYTF.

This clonotype has a count of ten or more. This chain connects TRBV6-2 or TRBV6-3 to TRBJ1-1; D ambiguous. The length of the CDR3 is 13 residues. CDR1 is MNHEY and CDR2 is SVGEGT in the germline V gene. Between the trimmed V and J ends, which lost 5 bases and 2 bases, there was a span of 9 bases. The CDR3 DNA follows: TGTGCCAGCAGTGAATGGAGCAACACTGAAGCTTTCTTT. Translating it yields CASSEWSNTEAFF.

V is TRBV29-1 and J is TRBJ2-2; D unclear. The ends were cut back, 6 bases at V and 2 bases at J, with 13 bases in the middle. CDR1 and CDR2 (germline): SQVTM, ANQGSEA. The CDR3 runs to 14 residues. The DNA for the CDR3 is TGCAGCGTCGAGCGCGCTTCAAACACCGGGGAGCTGTTTTTT. It is translated as CSVERASNTGELFF.

The rearrangement uses TRBV24-1 and TRBJ2-7; D gene ambiguous. The CDR3 loop spans 16 amino acids. The V gene lost 5 bases and the J gene lost 0 bases, with 16 bases spanning the gap. Germline CDR1 is KGHDR and CDR2 is SFDVKD. The CDR3 here is CATSGSGQRSSYEQYF. Here the CDR3 DNA reads TGTGCCACCAGTGGCTCCGGGCAGCGAAGCTCCTACGAGCAGTACTTC.

This clonotype came up a few times. The junction departs from germline at one end; a sequencing error may be responsible. V is TRBV2 and J is TRBJ2-5; 11 bases map to TRBD2. Germline assignment: CDR1 SNHLY and CDR2 FYNNEI. This CDR3 is 14 amino acids long. CDR3 DNA sequence: TGTGCCAGCAGTGCGACTAGCGGGACAGACCATCTTGCTTTC. It yields the protein CASSATSGTDHLAF.

This clonotype has only one observation. The likely explanation is a read error, given a far larger clone one base away. V gene TRBV3-1 combines with J gene TRBJ2-4, with D tentatively TRBD2 (5 bases). Deletions cut 8 bases from V and 13 bases from J, with 18 bases between. Germline V gene lookup returns CDR1 LGHDT and CDR2 YNNKEL (reference sequence). CDR3 length: 12 amino acids. The CDR3 bases are TGTGCCAGCGAAGCGGTCCCAAGAGAGCAGTACTTC. Protein product: CASEAVPREQYF. Using reference TRBV3-1 and TRBJ2-4 for the parts outside the CDR3, the full variable domain is DTAVSQTPKYLVTQMGNDKSIKCEQNLGHDTMYWYKQDSKKFLKIMFSYNNKELIINETVPNRFSPKSPDKAHLNLHINSLELGDSAVYFCASEAVPREQYFGAGTRLSVL.

This clonotype was counted ten times or more. The V call is TRBV10-3, the J call TRBJ2-4, with 8 nucleotides matching TRBD2. The germline CDR1 and CDR2 sequences are ENHRY and SYGVKD. V lost 2 bases, J lost 11 bases, and 8 bases stayed unmatched. This CDR3 comprises 14 residues. CDR3 sequence reads: CAISEGLAGVVQYF. The CDR3 coding sequence is TGTGCCATCAGTGAGGGGCTAGCGGGTGTAGTTCAGTACTTC.

In its sample, this clonotype was seen many times. The chain joins TRBV4-2 to TRBJ2-7, with TRBD2 matching over 8 bases. The V and J ends lost 4 bases and 1 base, in that order; junction bases with no gene match: 9. The CDR3 is made up of 16 amino acids. CDR1 LGHNA and CDR2 YNFKEQ come from the germline V gene. The CDR3 is CASSRNEGGGSYEQYF. The CDR3 bases are TGTGCCAGCAGCCGAAACGAGGGCGGGGGGTCCTACGAGCAGTACTTC.

This clonotype was observed at least ten times. The chain recombines TRBV6-6 with TRBJ1-5; tentative D call: TRBD1 (5 bases). CDR1 is MNHNY, CDR2 SVGAGI, per germline (reference sequence). V was cut by 6 bases and J by 5 bases, with 17 bases left in between. The CDR3 runs 15 residues. Here the CDR3 reads CASSTDGQGHQPQHF. CDR3 DNA sequence: TGTGCCAGCAGCACCGATGGGCAGGGCCATCAGCCCCAGCATTTT.

There are many counts of this clonotype. V gene TRBV12-5 combines with J gene TRBJ2-1; TRBD2 matches at 9 bases. The CDR3 spans 18 residues. V was clipped by 3 bases and J by 6 bases; unmatched bases: 15. Germline lookup yields CDR1 LGHNT and CDR2 FRNRAP. CDR3 sequence: CASGLPDAGLAGLNEQFF. The CDR3 nucleotides read TGTGCTAGTGGTTTACCAGACGCGGGGCTAGCGGGGCTCAATGAGCAGTTCTTC.

A note on this clonotype: Relative to the germline gene, one junction end is altered; a read error may explain this. The V gene is TRBV11-2, the J gene TRBJ2-1; 7 bases are a match to TRBD1. Germline V lookup: CDR1 SGHAT, CDR2 FQNNGV. This CDR3 has 14 amino acids. The CDR3 loop is CASSLLGTANEQLF. CDR3 in DNA: TGTGCCAGCAGCTTACTGGGGACAGCTAATGAGCAGCTCTTC. The full variable domain, rest sourced from reference TRBV11-2 and TRBJ2-1, is EAGVAQSPRYKIIEKRQSVAFWCNPISGHATLYWYQQILGQGPKLLIQFQNNGVVDDSQLPKDRFSAERLKGVDSTLKIQPAKLEDSAVYLCASSLLGTANEQLFGPGTRLTVL.